This TCR beta chain derives from a study of blood T cell repertoires in COVID-19. Background on the study: Specimens from acute and convalescent COVID-19 originated in the United States, Italy and Spain.

In the authors' methods: Estimation of nucleated cell counts was performed using reference gene primer amplification. TCRdb's table, derived via immunoSEQ multiplex PCR, lists solely in-frame clones and lacks some. V and J calls and clone size are given by that table; D and trimming were obtained from the DNA. The sample holds around 150,000 clones, about four fifths seen once. Enrollees, about 18 to 90 years old, lived in 24 US areas. Participants' reported clinical history set cohort assignment. Germline V lookup: CDR1 SGHTA, CDR2 FQGNSA. The CDR3 has 17 residues. The V segment lost 3 bases and the J segment 4 bases; nucleotides outside the gene matches: 11.

This sequence originates from a man aged 50 or older who had recovered from COVID-19. The gene calls are TRBV7-2 and TRBJ2-1, with 8 bases fitting TRBD2. Sequencing was done on a sample of PBMCs or T cells enriched from blood (not recorded which). The CDR3 spells CASSFRGRGAAYNEQFF. The CDR3 DNA sequence: TGTGCCAGCAGCTTCAGAGGGCGGGGGGCCGCATACAATGAGCAGTTCTTC.